This T cell receptor (beta chain) originates from a study of blood T cells in healthy people across ages. Sample-barcoded 5' priming and a J-beta primer mix drove a second PCR of roughly 6 to 12 cycles. TCRdb used MiXCR to reprocess the 5' RACE reads, holding one entry per CDR3 protein. The sample has nearly 800,000 distinct CDR3 sequences; approximately 53% are singletons. The germline V gene has CDR1 SGHVS and CDR2 FQNEAQ. The germline V and J ends were trimmed by 5 bases and 3 bases, with 13 bases remaining between them. The CDR3 runs 15 residues. This chain connects TRBV7-8 to TRBJ1-4, with TRBD1 as a possible D gene (5 bases). This TCR derives from a man between 35 and 55 years old in good health. The sample consisted of blood. The CDR3 region has the DNA TGTGCCAGCAGCCGATATGACAGCCCTAATGAAAAACTGTTTTTT. Translated: CASSRYDSPNEKLFF. Based on the CDR3 plus reference TRBV7-8 and TRBJ1-4, the full variable domain is GAGVSQSPRYKVAKRGQDVALRCDPISGHVSLFWYQQALGQGPEFLTYFQNEAQLDKSGLPSDRFFAERPEGSVSTLKIQRTQQEDSAVYLCASSRYDSPNEKLFFGSGTQLSVL.